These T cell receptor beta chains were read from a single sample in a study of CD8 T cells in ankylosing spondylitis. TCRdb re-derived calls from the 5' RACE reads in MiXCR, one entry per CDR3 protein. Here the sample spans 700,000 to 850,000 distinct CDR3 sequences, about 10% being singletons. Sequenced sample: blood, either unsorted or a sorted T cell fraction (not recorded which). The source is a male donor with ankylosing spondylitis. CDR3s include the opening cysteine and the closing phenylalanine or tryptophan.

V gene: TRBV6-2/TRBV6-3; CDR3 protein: CASRRQGADKNIQYF
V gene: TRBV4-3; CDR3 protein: CASSQGRLATYEQYF
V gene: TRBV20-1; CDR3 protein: CSAQLGLETQYF
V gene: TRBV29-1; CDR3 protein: CSAGQGATEAFF
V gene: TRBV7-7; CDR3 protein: CASSLTAGPYNEQFF
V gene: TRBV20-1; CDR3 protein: CSARGGGSGSLSYEQYF
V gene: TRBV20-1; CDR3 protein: CSARSGGETQYF
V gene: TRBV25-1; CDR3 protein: CASSPDTGGSYEQYF
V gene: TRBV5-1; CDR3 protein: CASSLGQDQPQHF
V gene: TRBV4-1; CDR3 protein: CASSQAPLQRENTGELFF
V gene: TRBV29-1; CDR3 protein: CSVGGADGYTF
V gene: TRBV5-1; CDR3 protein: CASSLLEGNTEAFF
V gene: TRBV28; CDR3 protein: CASRPQGPGIGEKLFF
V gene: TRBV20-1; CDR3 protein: CSARQDFSYEQYF
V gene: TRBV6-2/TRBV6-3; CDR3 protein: CASSYSALAGTGGLEQYF
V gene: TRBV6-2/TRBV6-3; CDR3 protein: CASSPTRQGVYNEQFF
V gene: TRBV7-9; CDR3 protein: CASSYSGTGKYGYTF
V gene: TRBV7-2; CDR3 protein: CASSLAQGNSPLHF
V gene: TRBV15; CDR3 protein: CATSRLASETQYF
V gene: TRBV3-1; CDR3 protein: CASSQDGAGGRETQYF
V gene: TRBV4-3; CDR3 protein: CASSRWGLEETQYF
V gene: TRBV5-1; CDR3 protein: CASSRLQGADEKLFF
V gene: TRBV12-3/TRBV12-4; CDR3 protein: CASSQAGGYNEQFF
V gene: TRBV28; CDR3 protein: CASSSQGAPKTDTQYF
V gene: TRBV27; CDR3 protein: CASSLMSSPLHF
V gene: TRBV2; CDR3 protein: CASSPSRAVEDFF
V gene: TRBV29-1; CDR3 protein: CSVSSGVNYGYTF
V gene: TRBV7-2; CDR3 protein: CASSLENGASYEQYF
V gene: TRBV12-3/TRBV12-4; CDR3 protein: CASSLERGTDEKLFF
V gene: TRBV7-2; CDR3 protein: CASSLVPHQPQHF
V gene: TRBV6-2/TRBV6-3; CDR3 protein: CASSYVQSSLRANVLTF
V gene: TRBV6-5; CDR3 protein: CASSYSGLASEQYF
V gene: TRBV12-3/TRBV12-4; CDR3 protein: CASSFPWSTGELFF
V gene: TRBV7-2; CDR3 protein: CASSLGTSGSQLFF
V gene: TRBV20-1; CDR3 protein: CSAIGSSYNEQFF
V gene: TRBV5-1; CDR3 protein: CASSSSFGGASGELFF
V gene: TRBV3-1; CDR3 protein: CASSPAGGGSPLHF
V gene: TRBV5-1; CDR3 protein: CASSLGRGNTEAFF
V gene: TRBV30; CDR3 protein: CAWSGPKETQYF
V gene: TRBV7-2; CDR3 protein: CASSLRDREYEQYF
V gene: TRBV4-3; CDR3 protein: CASSQQAVGELFF
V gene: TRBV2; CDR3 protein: CASSFPTTRVADTEAFF
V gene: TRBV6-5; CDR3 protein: CASWTGGAEQYF
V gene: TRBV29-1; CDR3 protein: CSVALAGVSTDTQYF